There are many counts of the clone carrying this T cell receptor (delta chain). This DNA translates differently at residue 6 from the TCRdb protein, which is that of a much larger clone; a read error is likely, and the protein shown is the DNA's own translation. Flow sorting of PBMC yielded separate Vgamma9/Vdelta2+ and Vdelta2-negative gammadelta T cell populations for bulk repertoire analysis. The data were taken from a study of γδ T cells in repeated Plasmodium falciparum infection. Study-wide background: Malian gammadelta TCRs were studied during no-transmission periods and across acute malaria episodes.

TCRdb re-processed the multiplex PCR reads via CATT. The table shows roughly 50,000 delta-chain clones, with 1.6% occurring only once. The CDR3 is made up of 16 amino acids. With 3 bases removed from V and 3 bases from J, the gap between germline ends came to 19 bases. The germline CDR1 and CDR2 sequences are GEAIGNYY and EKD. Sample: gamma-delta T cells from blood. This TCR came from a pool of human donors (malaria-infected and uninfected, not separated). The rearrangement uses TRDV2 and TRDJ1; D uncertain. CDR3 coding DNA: TGTGCCTGTGACCAATTCCGCCCCTCCAAGCCCGATAAACTCATCTTT. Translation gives CACDQFRPSKPDKLIF.